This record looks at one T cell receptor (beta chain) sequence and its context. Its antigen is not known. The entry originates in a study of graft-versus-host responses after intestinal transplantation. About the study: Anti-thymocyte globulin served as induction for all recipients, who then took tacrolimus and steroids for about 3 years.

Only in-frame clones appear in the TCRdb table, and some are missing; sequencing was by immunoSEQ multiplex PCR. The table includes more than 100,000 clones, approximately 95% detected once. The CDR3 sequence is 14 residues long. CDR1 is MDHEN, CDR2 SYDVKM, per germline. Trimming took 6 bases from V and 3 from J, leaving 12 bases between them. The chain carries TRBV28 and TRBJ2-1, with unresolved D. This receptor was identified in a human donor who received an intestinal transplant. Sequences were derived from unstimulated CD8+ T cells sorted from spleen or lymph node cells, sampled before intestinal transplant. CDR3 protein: CASSPKLYYNEQFF. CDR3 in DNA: TGTGCCAGCAGCCCCAAGTTATACTACAATGAGCAGTTCTTC.